This TCR beta chain was recorded in a study of control samples from healthy donors and cancer patients. This CDR3 has 16 residues. Trimming took 1 base from V and 5 from J; bases not matched to a gene: 8. Germline values: CDR1 LGHDT, CDR2 YNNKEL (reference sequence). Only in-frame clones appear in the TCRdb table, and some are missing; sequencing was by immunoSEQ multiplex PCR. Of around 150,000 clones in the sample, around 86% were seen once. Sequenced sample: blood. The chain joins TRBV3-1 (or the pseudogene TRBV3-2) to TRBJ1-1, with 9 bases that match TRBD1. The TCR comes from a man aged 25 to 40 in good health. In DNA form, the CDR3 reads TGTGCCAGCAGCCAAGTGTCACAGGGGGCTTGGACTGAAGCTTTCTTT. This encodes CASSQVSQGAWTEAFF.